This passage covers 20 T cell receptor beta chains from one sample sequenced in a study of blood T cells in healthy people across ages. The use of a sample-barcoded 5' primer and a J-beta primer mix characterized a second PCR of roughly 7 to 11 cycles. TCRdb re-derived calls from the 5' RACE reads in MiXCR, one entry per CDR3 protein. The sample lists about 1,000,000 distinct CDR3 sequences, 35% to 55% seen once, with about 19% in the top ten. Sequencing used blood. The receptor set was obtained from a woman aged 60 to 75 in good health.

Points on this clonotype: This may be a read error, as it is one base from a much larger clone. This chain joins TRBV6-1 and TRBJ2-3; unclear D gene. CDR1 is MNHNS, CDR2 SASEGT, per germline. The CDR3 contains 13 residues. The CDR3 sequence: CASSEIGPDAQYF. The CDR3 DNA sequence: TGTGCCAGCAGTGAGATTGGCCCAGATGCGCAGTATTTT.

This clonotype was observed a few times. V gene TRBV27 combines with J gene TRBJ2-5; 11 nucleotides match TRBD1. The CDR3 contains 15 residues. V trimming: 7 bases; J trimming: 5 bases; junction bases outside the gene matches: 9. Germline CDR1 is MNHEY and CDR2 is SMNVEV (reference sequence). The CDR3 DNA reads TGTGCCAGCAATACCGGACAGGGGGCGCGGGAGACCCAGTACTTC. This gives the protein CASNTGQGARETQYF.

This chain connects TRBV18 to TRBJ2-1, with D tentatively TRBD1 (6 bases). The CDR3 is 15 amino acids. Germline CDR1 and CDR2: KGHSH and LQKENI. The V gene lost 6 bases and the J gene lost 10 bases, with 22 bases spanning the gap. The CDR3 nucleotides are TGTGCCAGCTCGCCAACCCGGACAGTTGCCTACGAGCAGTTCTTC. Translated, it gives CASSPTRTVAYEQFF.

This clonotype showed up just a few times. The chain links TRBV29-1 to TRBJ2-1; 7 nucleotides align to TRBD1. J gave up 4 bases and V 7 bases, and 13 bases lay outside the gene matches. Germline CDR1 SQVTM, CDR2 ANQGSEA. The CDR3 spans 15 residues. DNA for the CDR3: TGCAGCGGCCTCATACAGGGGCAACTTTACAATGAGCAGTTCTTC. This codes for CSGLIQGQLYNEQFF.

The chain couples TRBV21-1 to TRBJ1-5; the D call in the table, TRBD1, was not verified against the DNA. TRBV21-1 is deemed a pseudogene. The CDR3 is 15 residues long. CDR3 bases: TGTGCCAGCATCTGCCGGGACAGGTTCAATCAGCCCCAGCATTTT. Its protein product is CASICRDRFNQPQHF.

This sequence joins TRBV7-9 and TRBJ1-5; D remains ambiguous. The CDR3 covers 14 residues. V lost 5 bases and J lost 0, with 8 bases in between. The germline V gene encodes CDR1 SEHNR and CDR2 FQNEAQ (reference sequence). The CDR3 loop reads CASSTDLSNQPQHF. For the CDR3, the DNA is TGTGCCAGCAGCACAGACCTTAGCAATCAGCCCCAGCATTTT.

This clonotype has a handful of counts. This rearrangement joins TRBV20-1 to TRBJ2-3, with TRBD2 matching over 9 bases. V was pared by 5 bases and J by 4 bases, with 13 bases of the junction left unmatched. The CDR3 is made up of 16 amino acids. Per germline, CDR1 DFQATT and CDR2 SNEGSKA (reference sequence). CDR3 in amino acids: CSAQAGTSWFSDTQYF. DNA of the CDR3: TGCAGTGCTCAAGCCGGGACTAGCTGGTTCTCAGATACGCAGTATTTT.

This clonotype was detected once. The chain recombines TRBV25-1 with TRBJ2-7, with a weak D call TRBD1 (6 bases). Germline CDR1 MGHDK, CDR2 SYGVNS. Trimming stripped 7 bases from V and 7 bases from J, with 20 bases between. This CDR3 contains 14 residues. CDR3 region: CASMEQGGNNEQYF. In DNA form, the CDR3 reads TGTGCCAGCATGGAACAGGGTGGAAACAATGAGCAGTACTTC.

The rearrangement joins TRBV6-6 to TRBJ2-1, with D possibly matching TRBD1 (6 bases). The germline gives CDR1 MNHNY, CDR2 SVGAGI (reference sequence). V lost 5 bases, J lost 3 bases, and 11 bases lay in between. The CDR3 is 14 residues long. CDR3 in DNA: TGTGCCAGCAGTACCCAGGGGTACTACAATGAGCAGTTCTTC. Its protein product is CASSTQGYYNEQFF.

A word on this clonotype: Germline is not matched at one junction end, which may reflect a read error. This chain links TRBV15 with TRBJ2-7; 8 bases align to TRBD1. CDR3 length equals 18 residues. Germline values: CDR1 LNHNV, CDR2 YYDKDF (reference sequence). CDR3 protein: CATSREGSGQGRRYGQYF. The CDR3 coding sequence is TGTGCCACCAGCAGAGAGGGCTCCGGACAGGGTCGCCGCTACGGGCAGTACTTC.

This clonotype was counted once. This chain connects TRBV3-1 to TRBJ2-5; 8 bases are shared with TRBD2. Germline assignment: CDR1 LGHDT and CDR2 YNNKEL (reference sequence). CDR3 length: 16 residues. V lost 0 bases and J lost 4; bases outside the gene matches: 7. The CDR3 DNA reads as TGTGCCAGCAGCCAAGATCATACTAGCGGCATAGAGACCCAGTACTTC. It translates to CASSQDHTSGIETQYF.

This clonotype has more than one count but fewer than ten. The genes are TRBV6-5 and TRBJ2-5; the match to TRBD1 covers 7 bases. Trimming at V came to 4 bases and at J to 5 bases, leaving 10 bases not matched to a gene. The CDR3 is made up of 15 amino acids. Per the germline V gene, CDR1 is MNHEY and CDR2 is SVGAGI. The CDR3 is CASSSDDRVGETQYF. For the CDR3, the DNA is TGTGCCAGCAGTTCGGACGACAGGGTAGGGGAGACCCAGTACTTC.

Remarks on this clonotype: The junction departs from germline at one end; a sequencing error may be responsible. The V call is TRBV11-2, the J call TRBJ2-2, with D tentatively TRBD2 (6 bases). The CDR3 is 15 residues long. Germline V CDR1 and CDR2: SGHAT, FQNNGV. CDR3 bases: TGTGCCAACAGCCCCCTAGCGTCGAGCACCGGGGAGCTGTTTTTT. Translated, it gives CANSPLASSTGELFF.

The sample holds one count of this clonotype. The J gene is TRBJ2-7, the V gene TRBV10-3; possible D gene TRBD2, 7 bases. Trimming left V 0 bases short and J 3 bases short, with 15 bases between. CDR1 and CDR2 from the germline V gene are ENHRY and SYGVKD. CDR3 length equals 16 residues. DNA of the CDR3: TGTGCCATCAGTGAGTCGACGGGGGGCGTAGGCTACGAGCAGTACTTC. Its protein product is CAISESTGGVGYEQYF.

The rearrangement links TRBV5-6 to TRBJ2-3; D call uncertain. V was cut by 3 bases and J by 2 bases, with 7 bases left in between. In germline, CDR1 is SGHDT, CDR2 YYEEEE. This CDR3 comprises 13 residues. This chain's CDR3 is CASSSTTTDTQYF. The CDR3 DNA is TGTGCCAGCAGCTCCACAACCACAGATACGCAGTATTTT. Complete variable domain (other parts from reference TRBV5-6 and TRBJ2-3): DAGVTQSPTHLIKTRGQQVTLRCSPKSGHDTVSWYQQALGQGPQFIFQYYEEEERQRGNFPDRFSGHQFPNYSSELNVNALLLGDSALYLCASSSTTTDTQYFGPGTRLTVL.

This clonotype was seen a single time. This rearrangement joins TRBV20-1 to TRBJ2-3, with D unclear. The CDR3 loop spans 17 amino acids. CDR1 and CDR2 (germline): DFQATT, SNEGSKA (reference sequence). V gave up 0 bases and J gave up 0 bases, with 16 bases separating them. The DNA for the CDR3 is TGCAGTGCTAGAGATCGGCAGGCACACCTTAGCACAGATACGCAGTATTTT. Translation: CSARDRQAHLSTDTQYF.

This clonotype was detected only a few times. The chain carries TRBV30 and TRBJ1-1; D is unresolved. The germline V and J ends were trimmed by 0 bases and 0 bases, with 8 bases remaining between them. The CDR3 length is 14 residues. The germline CDR1 and CDR2 sequences are GTSNPN and SVGIG (reference sequence). In DNA form, the CDR3 reads TGTGCCTGGAGTGTTGGAGCTATGAACACTGAAGCTTTCTTT. Its protein is CAWSVGAMNTEAFF.

This clonotype was observed a handful of times. Here the CDR3 DNA reads TGTGCCAGCCAGACGACAGTCCTCTATGGCTACACCTTC. It specifies CASQTTVLYGYTF. This chain uses TRBV28 with TRBJ1-2; D may be TRBD1 (5 bases). Germline V gene sequence: CDR1 MDHEN, CDR2 SYDVKM. V was pared by 8 bases and J by 4 bases, with 14 bases between. The CDR3 has 13 residues.

This clonotype has just a few counts. The chain links TRBV6-1 to TRBJ1-5; no reliable D call. Germline V gene data show CDR1 as MNHNS and CDR2 as SASEGT. The length of the CDR3 is 14 residues. V was trimmed by 2 bases and J by 7 bases, leaving 12 bases between them. DNA for the CDR3: TGTGCCAGCAGTGAATCGGCAGTTCAACAGCCCCAGCATTTT. Its translation is CASSESAVQQPQHF.

The chain is built from TRBV6-1 and TRBJ2-5, with 8 bases aligning to TRBD1. The J call may be faulty, since TRBJ2-7 better matches the DNA end. Germline V gives CDR1 MNHNS, CDR2 SASEGT. This CDR3 contains 15 residues. In nucleotides, the CDR3 is TGTGCCAGCAGTGCCACGACAGGGGACCTCTTCGAGCAGTACTTC. It is translated as CASSATTGDLFEQYF.